This T cell receptor beta chain is drawn from a study of cytotoxic CD8 clonotypes in ibrutinib-treated CLL. The wider study: Patients: roughly ten relapsed/refractory, roughly 15 treatment-naive, some 18 IGHV unmutated.

Some clones are missing from TCRdb's copy, which holds only in-frame ones; the method was immunoSEQ multiplex PCR. This table holds 35,000 or so clones, about two thirds found once. This CDR3 spans 17 amino acids. Germline V gene data show CDR1 as SGHDT and CDR2 as YYEEEE. V lost 4 bases and J lost 0; bases outside the gene matches: 6. Sequenced here: PBMCs, sampled at disease progression, from a patient treated with ibrutinib. The sequence derives from a human donor with chronic lymphocytic leukemia. V is TRBV5-6 and J is TRBJ1-6; 8 bases are a match to TRBD1. CDR3 sequence (DNA): TGTGCCAGCAGCGGTCGACAGGGGAGCTCCTATAATTCACCCCTCCACTTT. It codes for CASSGRQGSSYNSPLHF.